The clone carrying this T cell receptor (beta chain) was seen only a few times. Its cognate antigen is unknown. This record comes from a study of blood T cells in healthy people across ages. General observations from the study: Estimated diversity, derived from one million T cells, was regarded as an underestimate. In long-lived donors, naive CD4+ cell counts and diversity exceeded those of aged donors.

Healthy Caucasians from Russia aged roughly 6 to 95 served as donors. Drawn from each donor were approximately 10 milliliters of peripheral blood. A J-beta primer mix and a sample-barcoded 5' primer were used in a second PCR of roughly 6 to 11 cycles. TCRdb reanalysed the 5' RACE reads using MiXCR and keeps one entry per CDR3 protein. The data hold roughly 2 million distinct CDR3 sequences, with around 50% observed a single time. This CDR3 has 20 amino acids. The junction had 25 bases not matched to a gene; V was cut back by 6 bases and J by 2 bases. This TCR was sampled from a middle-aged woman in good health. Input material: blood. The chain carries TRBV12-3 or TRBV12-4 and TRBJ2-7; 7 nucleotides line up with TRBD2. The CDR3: CASSLRSGTFGLDKTYEQYF. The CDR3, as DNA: TGTGCCAGCAGCCTCCGATCGGGGACTTTTGGACTAGACAAGACCTACGAGCAGTACTTC.